This TCR beta chain was obtained from a study of identical twins. This clonotype was recorded a few times. Its antigen remains unknown. Study observations and caveats: With abundant cord blood beta clonotypes, insertions were fewer; memory repertoires showed no such pattern. There is a chance that invariant MAIT and iNKT cells partially muddied zero-insertion analyses.

CDR1 is LGHDT, CDR2 YNNKEL, per germline (reference sequence). The CDR3 consists of 16 residues. V lost 0 bases and J 5 bases, leaving 11 bases between the germline ends. It was template switching that added a universal primer site, and there were unique molecular identifiers on the cDNA. TCRdb re-analysed the 5' RACE reads in MiXCR, keeping a single row per CDR3 protein. This sample has 540,000 or so distinct CDR3 sequences; approximately 20% occur once, and the top ten carry around 0.47%. These sequences were also reported in another study, on yellow fever vaccine responses in identical twins. According to that study: Twins' vaccine T cell responses reportedly seemed partly convergent and partly personalized.

J is TRBJ1-6 and V is TRBV3-1; D remains ambiguous. The clonotype comes from a woman younger than 35 in good health. The sample consisted of CD4+ T cells sorted from blood. The CDR3 is CASSQEGPLDNSPLHF. DNA for the CDR3: TGTGCCAGCAGCCAAGAAGGGCCCCTTGATAATTCACCCCTCCACTTT.